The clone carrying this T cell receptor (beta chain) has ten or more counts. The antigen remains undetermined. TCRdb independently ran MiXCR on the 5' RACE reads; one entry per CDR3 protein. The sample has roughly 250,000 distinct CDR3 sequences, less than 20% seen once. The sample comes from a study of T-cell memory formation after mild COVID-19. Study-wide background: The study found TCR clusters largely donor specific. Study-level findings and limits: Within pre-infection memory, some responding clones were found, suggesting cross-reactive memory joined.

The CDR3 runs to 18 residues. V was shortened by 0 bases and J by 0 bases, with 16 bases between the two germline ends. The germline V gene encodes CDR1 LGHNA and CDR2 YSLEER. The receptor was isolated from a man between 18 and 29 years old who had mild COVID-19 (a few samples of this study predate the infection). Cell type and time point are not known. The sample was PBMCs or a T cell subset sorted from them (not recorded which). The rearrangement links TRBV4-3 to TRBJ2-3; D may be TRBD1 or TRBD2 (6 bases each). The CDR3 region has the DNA TGCGCCAGCAGCCAAGATCTGCTTACGGGGGCTAGCACAGATACGCAGTATTTT. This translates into CASSQDLLTGASTDTQYF.